This T cell receptor (beta chain) was profiled in a study of T-cell reconstitution after alpha-beta-depleted transplantation in children. Study observations and caveats: At around two months after transplant, the alpha-beta T cells were reportedly derived from several hundred expanded clones that came from non-depleted graft cells. T-cell counts and diversity at one year post-transplant came mainly from newly produced T cells. Recipient T cells and thymic progenitors that survived gave rise to the high TCRbeta diversity observed at day 60 in some patients.

Using unique molecular identifiers, the investigators prepared the TCRbeta library. TCRdb re-derived calls from the PCR reads in MiXCR, one entry per CDR3 protein. The repertoire holds 300,000 to 400,000 distinct CDR3 sequences, with around 25% as singletons. Remarks on this clonotype: The antigen remains undetermined.

The sequence was obtained from a male patient under 18 who had a stem cell transplant for acute lymphoblastic leukemia, so the T cells may come from the graft donor. Sample: PBMCs, mostly from graft donor cells, taken 180 days after TCRalphabeta/CD19-depleted stem cell transplant.

The CDR3: CASSLVNRGEQYF. The CDR3 DNA is TGTGCCAGCAGCTTAGTGAACAGGGGCGAGCAGTACTTC. The chain joins TRBV7-6 to TRBJ2-7; TRBD1 agrees at 7 bases. Germline loops: CDR1 SGHVS, CDR2 FNYEAQ. CDR3 length: 13 residues. Trimming at V came to 1 base and at J to 6 bases, leaving 3 bases not matched to a gene.